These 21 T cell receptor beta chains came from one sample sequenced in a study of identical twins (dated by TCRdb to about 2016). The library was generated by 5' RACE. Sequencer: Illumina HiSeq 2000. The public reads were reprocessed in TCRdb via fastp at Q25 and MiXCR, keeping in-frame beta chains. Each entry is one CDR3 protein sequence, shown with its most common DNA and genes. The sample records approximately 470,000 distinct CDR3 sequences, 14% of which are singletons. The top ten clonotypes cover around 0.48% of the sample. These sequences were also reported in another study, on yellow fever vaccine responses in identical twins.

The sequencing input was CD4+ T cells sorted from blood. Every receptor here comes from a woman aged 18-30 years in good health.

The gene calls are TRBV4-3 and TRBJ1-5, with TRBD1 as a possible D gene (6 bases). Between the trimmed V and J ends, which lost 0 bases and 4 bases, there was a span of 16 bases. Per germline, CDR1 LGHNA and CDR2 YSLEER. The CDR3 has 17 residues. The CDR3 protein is CASSQDLQTTGNQPQHF. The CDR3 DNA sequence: TGCGCCAGCAGCCAAGATCTTCAAACAACAGGGAATCAGCCCCAGCATTTT.

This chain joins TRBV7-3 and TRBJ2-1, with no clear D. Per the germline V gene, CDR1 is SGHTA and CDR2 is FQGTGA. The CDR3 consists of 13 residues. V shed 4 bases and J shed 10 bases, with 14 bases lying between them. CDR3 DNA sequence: TGTGCCAGCAGCTCGTCTACTTCACGGGAGCAGTTCTTC. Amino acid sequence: CASSSSTSREQFF.

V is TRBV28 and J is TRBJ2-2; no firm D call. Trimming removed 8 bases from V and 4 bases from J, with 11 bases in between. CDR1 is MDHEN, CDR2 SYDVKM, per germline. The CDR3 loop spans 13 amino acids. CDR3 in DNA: TGTGCCAGCCCTGAGCCGTTCACCGGGGAGCTGTTTTTT. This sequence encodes CASPEPFTGELFF. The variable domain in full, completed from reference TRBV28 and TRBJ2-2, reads DVKVTQSSRYLVKRTGEKVFLECVQDMDHENMFWYRQDPGLGLRLIYFSYDVKMKEKGDIPEGYSVSREKKERFSLILESASTNQTSMYLCASPEPFTGELFFGEGSRLTVL.

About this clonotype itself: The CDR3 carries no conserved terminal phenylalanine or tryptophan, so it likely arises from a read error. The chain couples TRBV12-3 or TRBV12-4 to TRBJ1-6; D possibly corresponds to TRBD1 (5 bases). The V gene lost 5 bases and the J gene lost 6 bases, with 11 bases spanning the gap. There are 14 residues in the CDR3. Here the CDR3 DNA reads TGTGCCAGCAGTCCAAGACAGCCTAATTCACCCCTCCACTAT. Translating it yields CASSPRQPNSPLHY.

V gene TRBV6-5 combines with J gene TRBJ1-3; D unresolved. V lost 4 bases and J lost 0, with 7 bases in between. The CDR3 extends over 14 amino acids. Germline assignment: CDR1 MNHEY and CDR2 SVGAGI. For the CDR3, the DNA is TGTGCCAGCAGTTCGCTCTTCTCTGGAAACACCATATATTTT. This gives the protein CASSSLFSGNTIYF.

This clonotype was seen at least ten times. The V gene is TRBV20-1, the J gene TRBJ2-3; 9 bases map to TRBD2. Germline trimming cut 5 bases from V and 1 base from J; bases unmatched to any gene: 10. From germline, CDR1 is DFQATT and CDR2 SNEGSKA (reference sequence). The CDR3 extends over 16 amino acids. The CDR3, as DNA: TGCAGTGCTCCCAAGGGGATAGCGGGAGGCACAGATACGCAGTATTTT. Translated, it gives CSAPKGIAGGTDTQYF.

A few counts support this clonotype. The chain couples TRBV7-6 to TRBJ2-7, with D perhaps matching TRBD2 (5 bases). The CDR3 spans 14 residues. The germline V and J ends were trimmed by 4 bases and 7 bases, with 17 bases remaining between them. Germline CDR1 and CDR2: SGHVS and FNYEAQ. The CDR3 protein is CASSSRPGLYEQYF. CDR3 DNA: TGTGCCAGCAGCTCAAGACCGGGGTTGTATGAGCAGTACTTC.

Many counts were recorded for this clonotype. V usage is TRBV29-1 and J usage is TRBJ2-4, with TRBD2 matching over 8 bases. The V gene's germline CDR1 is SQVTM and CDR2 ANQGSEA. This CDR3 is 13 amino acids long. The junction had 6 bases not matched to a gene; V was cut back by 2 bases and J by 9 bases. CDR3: CSVETSGLSIQYF. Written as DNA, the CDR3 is TGCAGCGTTGAAACTAGCGGACTCAGCATTCAGTACTTC.

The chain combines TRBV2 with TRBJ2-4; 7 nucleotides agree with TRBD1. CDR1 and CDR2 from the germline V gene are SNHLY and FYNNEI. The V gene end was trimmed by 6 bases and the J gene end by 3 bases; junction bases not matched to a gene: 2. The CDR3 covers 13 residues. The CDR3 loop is CASRRDSKNIQYF. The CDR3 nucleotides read TGTGCCAGCAGACGGGACAGCAAAAACATTCAGTACTTC.

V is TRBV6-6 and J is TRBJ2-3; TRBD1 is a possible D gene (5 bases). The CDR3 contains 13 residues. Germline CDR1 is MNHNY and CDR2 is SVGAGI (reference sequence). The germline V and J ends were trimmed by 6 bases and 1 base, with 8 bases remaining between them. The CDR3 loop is CASRQVGTDTQYF. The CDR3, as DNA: TGTGCCAGCAGACAGGTGGGCACAGATACGCAGTATTTT.

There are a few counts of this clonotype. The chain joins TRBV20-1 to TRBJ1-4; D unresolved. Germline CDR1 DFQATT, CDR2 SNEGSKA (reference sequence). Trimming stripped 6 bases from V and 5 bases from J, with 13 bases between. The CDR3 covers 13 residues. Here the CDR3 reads CSATDGLNEKLFF. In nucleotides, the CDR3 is TGCAGTGCCACGGACGGACTAAATGAAAAACTGTTTTTT.

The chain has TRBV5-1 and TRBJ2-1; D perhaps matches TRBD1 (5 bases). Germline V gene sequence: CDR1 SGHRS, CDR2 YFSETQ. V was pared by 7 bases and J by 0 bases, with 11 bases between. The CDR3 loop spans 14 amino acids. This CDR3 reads CASSPGNSYNEQFF. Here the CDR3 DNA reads TGCGCCAGCTCTCCAGGGAACTCCTACAATGAGCAGTTCTTC. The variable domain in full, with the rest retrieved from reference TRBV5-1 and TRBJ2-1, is KAGVTQTPRYLIKTRGQQVTLSCSPISGHRSVSWYQQTPGQGLQFLFEYFSETQRNKGNFPGRFSGRQFSNSRSEMNVSTLELGDSALYLCASSPGNSYNEQFFGPGTRLTVL.

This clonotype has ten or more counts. CDR3 DNA sequence: TGTGCCAGCAGTGATGGTTGGACAGGGGGCGGTTCGTGGTCACCCCTCCACTTT. It yields the protein CASSDGWTGGGSWSPLHF. The chain carries TRBV27 and TRBJ1-6; TRBD1 agrees at 11 bases. Unmatched junction bases numbered 16, after V lost 5 bases and J lost 10 bases. This CDR3 is built from 18 residues. Germline CDR1 is MNHEY and CDR2 is SMNVEV (reference sequence).

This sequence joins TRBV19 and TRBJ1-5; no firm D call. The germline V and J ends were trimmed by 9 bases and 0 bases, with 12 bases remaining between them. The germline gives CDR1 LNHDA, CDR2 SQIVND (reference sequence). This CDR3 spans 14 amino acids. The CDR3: CASRTVLSNQPQHF. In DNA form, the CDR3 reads TGTGCCAGCAGGACGGTACTTAGCAATCAGCCCCAGCATTTT.

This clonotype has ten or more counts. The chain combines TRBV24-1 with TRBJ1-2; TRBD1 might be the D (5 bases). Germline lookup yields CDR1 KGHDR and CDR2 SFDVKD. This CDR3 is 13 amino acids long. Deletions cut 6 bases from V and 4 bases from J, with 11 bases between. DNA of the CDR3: TGTGCCACCAGTAGGGGAAGCCGCTATGGCTACACCTTC. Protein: CATSRGSRYGYTF.

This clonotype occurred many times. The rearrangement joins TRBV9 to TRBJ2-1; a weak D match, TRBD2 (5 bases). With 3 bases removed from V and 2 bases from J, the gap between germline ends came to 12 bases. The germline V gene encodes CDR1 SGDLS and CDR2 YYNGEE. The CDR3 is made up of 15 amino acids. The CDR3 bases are TGTGCCAGCAGCGCGTCCACCGGGGCCTACAATGAGCAGTTCTTC. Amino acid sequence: CASSASTGAYNEQFF.

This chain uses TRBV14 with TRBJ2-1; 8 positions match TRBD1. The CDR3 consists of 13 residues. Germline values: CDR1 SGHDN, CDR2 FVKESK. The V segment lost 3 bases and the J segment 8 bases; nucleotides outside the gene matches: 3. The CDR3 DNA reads TGTGCCAGCAGCCAGTTCAGGGGGCATGAGCAGTTCTTC. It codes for CASSQFRGHEQFF.

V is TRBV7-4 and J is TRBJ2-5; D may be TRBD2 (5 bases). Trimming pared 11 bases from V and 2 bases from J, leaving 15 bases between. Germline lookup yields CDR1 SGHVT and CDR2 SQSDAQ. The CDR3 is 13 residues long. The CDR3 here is CADPSGPQETQYF. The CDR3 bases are TGTGCCGACCCGAGCGGACCTCAAGAGACCCAGTACTTC.

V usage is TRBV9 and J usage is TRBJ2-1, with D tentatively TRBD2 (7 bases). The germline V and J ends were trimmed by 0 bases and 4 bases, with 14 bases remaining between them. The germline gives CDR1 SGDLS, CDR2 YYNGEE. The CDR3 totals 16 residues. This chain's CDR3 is CASSVGGGGRYNEQFF. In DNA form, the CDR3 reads TGTGCCAGCAGCGTAGGTGGCGGGGGCAGATACAATGAGCAGTTCTTC.

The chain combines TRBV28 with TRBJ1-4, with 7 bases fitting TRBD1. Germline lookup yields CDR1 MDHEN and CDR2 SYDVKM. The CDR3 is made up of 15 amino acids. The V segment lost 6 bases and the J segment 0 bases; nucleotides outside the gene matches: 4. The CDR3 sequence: CASSETGATNEKLFF. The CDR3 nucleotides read TGTGCCAGCAGCGAAACAGGGGCAACTAATGAAAAACTGTTTTTT.

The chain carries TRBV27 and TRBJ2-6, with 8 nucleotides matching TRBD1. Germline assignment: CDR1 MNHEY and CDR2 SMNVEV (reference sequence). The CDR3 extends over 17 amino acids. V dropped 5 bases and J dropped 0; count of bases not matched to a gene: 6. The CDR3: CASSRGQAGSGANVLTF. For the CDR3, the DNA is TGTGCCAGCAGTAGGGGACAGGCAGGCTCTGGGGCCAACGTCCTGACTTTC.